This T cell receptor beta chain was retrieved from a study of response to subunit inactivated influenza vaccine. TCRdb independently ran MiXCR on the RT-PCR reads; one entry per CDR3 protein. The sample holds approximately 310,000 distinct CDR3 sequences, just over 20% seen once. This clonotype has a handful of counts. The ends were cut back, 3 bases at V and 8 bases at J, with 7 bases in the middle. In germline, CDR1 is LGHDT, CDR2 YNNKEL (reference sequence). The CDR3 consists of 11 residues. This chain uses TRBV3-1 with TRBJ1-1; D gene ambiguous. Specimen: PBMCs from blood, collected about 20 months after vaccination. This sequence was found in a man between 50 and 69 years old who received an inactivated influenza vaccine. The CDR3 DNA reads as TGTGCCAGCAGCCACACAGCGGAAGCTTTCTTT. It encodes CASSHTAEAFF.